This T cell receptor (beta chain) was identified during a study of lymphopenia after photon versus proton radiotherapy. Points from the study as a whole: Only patients who died were analyzed for survival; proton advantage is unproven. Post-nadir diversity loss with photons came from oligoclonal expansion, particularly CD8+ Temra cells. Relative stability marked proton patients; photon patients lost diversity and naive cells.

Profiling relied on immunoSEQ multiplex PCR, and the TCRdb table lists in-frame clones only, not all of them. The table lists 150,000 to 200,000 clones, around 85% of them singletons. To note about this clone: Its specificity is unknown.

The germline V gene encodes CDR1 SGHRS and CDR2 YFSETQ. Trimming shortened V by 2 bases and J by 7 bases, and 16 bases separated the two germline ends. The CDR3 runs 14 residues. Sample: peripheral blood, taken from a patient treated with photon-based radiotherapy. The receptor was derived from a man between 45 and 60 years old with gastric cancer. The chain couples TRBV5-1 to TRBJ2-7; unclear D gene. The CDR3 DNA sequence: TGCGCCAGCAGCTTACCAGTGTCCACTGGTGAGCAGTACTTC. Translation: CASSLPVSTGEQYF.